Below are 32 T cell receptor beta chains sequenced from a single sample in a study of radiotherapy plus CTLA-4 blockade in lung cancer. The assay was immunoSEQ multiplex PCR, and TCRdb's table has in-frame clones only and misses some. This table holds roughly 46,000 clones, more than 70% found once. Sequenced material: peripheral blood, taken from a patient treated with radiotherapy plus ipilimumab. All receptors come from a human donor with non-small cell lung cancer who had stable disease on radiotherapy plus ipilimumab.

The V and J genes are TRBV5-1 and TRBJ2-2, with D unresolved. V was trimmed by 0 bases and J by 8 bases, leaving 14 bases between them. Per the germline V gene, CDR1 is SGHRS and CDR2 is YFSETQ. This CDR3 region has 15 residues. Here the CDR3 reads CASSLDHEYSGELFF. The CDR3 nucleotides are TGCGCCAGCAGCTTGGATCACGAATATTCAGGGGAGCTGTTTTTT.

CDR3 sequence: CASSVGRIMNTGELFF. The CDR3, as DNA: TGTGCCAGCAGCGTAGGGAGGATTATGAACACCGGGGAGCTGTTTTTT. The chain couples TRBV9 to TRBJ2-2; possibly TRBD2 for D (5 bases). V dropped 0 bases and J dropped 1 base, with 10 bases sitting between them. CDR1 is SGDLS and CDR2 is YYNGEE in the germline V gene. CDR3 length equals 16 residues.

CDR3 loop: CASSLSTDTQYF. DNA of the CDR3: TGTGCCAGCTCACTTAGCACAGATACGCAGTATTTT. The rearrangement uses TRBV18 and TRBJ2-3; D is unclear. This CDR3 spans 12 amino acids. Trimming pared 4 bases from V and 0 bases from J, leaving 2 bases between. The germline V gene encodes CDR1 KGHSH and CDR2 LQKENI.

This chain uses TRBV7-2 with TRBJ1-5, with 7 bases identical to TRBD1. Losses at the gene ends were 6 bases for V and 1 base for J; bases not matched to a gene: 3. This CDR3 is built from 14 residues. The germline V gene has CDR1 SGHTA and CDR2 FQGNSA. The CDR3 DNA sequence: TGTGCCAGCAGAAAACAGGGGAGCAATCAGCCCCAGCATTTT. This sequence encodes CASRKQGSNQPQHF.

This clone was recorded once. The V and J genes are TRBV15 and TRBJ2-1, with D possibly TRBD2 on 5 matching bases. V was cut by 4 bases and J by 2 bases, with 12 bases left in between. This CDR3 region has 15 residues. In germline, CDR1 is LNHNV, CDR2 YYDKDF (reference sequence). CDR3 nucleotides: TGTGCCACCAGCATCGGGGAAACGACCTACAATGAGCAGTTCTTC. It translates to CATSIGETTYNEQFF.

This clone is classed as medium-sized. This rearrangement joins TRBV6-4 to TRBJ2-1, with 9 bases matching TRBD2. Germline V gene data show CDR1 as MRHNA and CDR2 as SNTAGT. The CDR3 consists of 16 residues. V was pared by 5 bases and J by 5 bases, with 10 bases of the junction left unmatched. The CDR3 DNA is TGTGCCAGCAGTCCCTCGACTAGCGGTCCCCACAATGAGCAGTTCTTC. This encodes CASSPSTSGPHNEQFF.

The chain is built from TRBV18 and TRBJ1-6; D unresolved. The germline gives CDR1 KGHSH, CDR2 LQKENI. V gave up 2 bases and J gave up 8 bases, with 13 bases separating them. This CDR3 has 15 amino acids. CDR3 in amino acids: CASSPNAGRDSPLHF. The CDR3 coding sequence is TGTGCCAGCTCACCAAATGCGGGCCGGGATTCACCCCTCCACTTT.

In regard to this clone: Other DNA sequences from this sample encode an identical CDR3 as well. J is TRBJ1-4 and V is TRBV4-2, with TRBD1 as a possible D gene (5 bases). Germline assignment: CDR1 LGHNA and CDR2 YNFKEQ. CDR3 length: 15 amino acids. Trimming cost V 0 bases and J 8 bases, with 13 bases left between them. This CDR3 reads CASSQDGGGGEKLFF. The CDR3 DNA reads as TGTGCCAGCAGCCAAGATGGCGGGGGAGGGGAAAAACTGTTTTTT.

The gene calls are TRBV20-1 and TRBJ2-3; D perhaps matches TRBD2 (5 bases). This CDR3 comprises 11 residues. Germline V gene data show CDR1 as DFQATT and CDR2 as SNEGSKA (reference sequence). CDR3 nucleotides: TGCAGCCCACTAGGTACAGATACGCAGTATTTT. Protein product: CSPLGTDTQYF.

The chain links TRBV4-1 to TRBJ1-4, with D possibly matching TRBD1 (6 bases). Germline-derived CDR1 and CDR2 are MGHRA and YSYEKL. The CDR3 length is 16 residues. V gave up 0 bases and J gave up 1 base, with 9 bases separating them. This chain's CDR3 is CASSQEYRVTNEKLFF. CDR3 DNA: TGCGCCAGCAGCCAAGAATACAGGGTAACTAATGAAAAACTGTTTTTT.

The chain is built from TRBV19 and TRBJ1-2; D remains unclear. CDR1 is LNHDA and CDR2 is SQIVND in the germline V gene (reference sequence). V was pared by 11 bases and J by 0 bases, with 13 bases between. The CDR3 runs 13 residues. CDR3 bases: TGTGCCGGTCGTCGGTCAGCTAACTATGGCTACACCTTC. Translating gives CAGRRSANYGYTF.

This chain links TRBV7-2 with TRBJ2-3; D ambiguous. CDR1 SGHTA and CDR2 FQGNSA come from the germline V gene. The CDR3 runs 13 residues. Trimming stripped 5 bases from V and 2 bases from J, with 8 bases between. CDR3 DNA: TGTGCCAGCAGCGTTCATTACACAGATACGCAGTATTTT. This sequence encodes CASSVHYTDTQYF.

V and J are TRBV30 and TRBJ2-1, with 8 positions matching TRBD2. Germline V gives CDR1 GTSNPN, CDR2 SVGIG (reference sequence). This CDR3 region has 12 residues. With 4 bases clipped from V and 10 bases from J, the junction kept 6 bases outside the gene matches. This CDR3 is CAWTGRGDEQFF. The CDR3 DNA sequence: TGTGCCTGGACAGGGCGGGGGGACGAGCAGTTCTTC.

The chain links TRBV2 to TRBJ2-7; D is uncertain. The CDR3 extends over 15 amino acids. Germline V CDR1 and CDR2: SNHLY, FYNNEI. Trimming left V 1 base short and J 3 bases short, with 13 bases between. In DNA form, the CDR3 reads TGTGCCAGCAGTGAAGGTCGGCGGTTTGACTACGAGCAGTACTTC. It is translated as CASSEGRRFDYEQYF.

This chain links TRBV6-5 with TRBJ2-7; 9 bases are a match to TRBD1. Germline-derived CDR1 and CDR2 are MNHEY and SVGAGI. J gave up 5 bases and V 6 bases, and 11 bases lay outside the gene matches. CDR3 length equals 15 residues. CDR3 nucleotides: TGTGCCAGCAGAACCAGAACAGGGGGCAACCACGAGCAGTACTTC. Translation: CASRTRTGGNHEQYF.

The V gene is TRBV27, the J gene TRBJ1-1; D gene unclear. The CDR3 extends over 15 amino acids. Per the germline V gene, CDR1 is MNHEY and CDR2 is SMNVEV (reference sequence). V was clipped by 5 bases and J by 1 base, with 14 bases between them. The CDR3 DNA is TGTGCCAGCAGTCCTCCCCCGACGGGGAACACTGAAGCTTTCTTT. Amino acids: CASSPPPTGNTEAFF.

V is TRBV7-2 and J is TRBJ1-3, with 8 positions matching TRBD1. With V trimmed by 5 bases and J by 0 bases, 6 bases remained unmatched. The CDR3 has 16 residues. The germline CDR1 and CDR2 sequences are SGHTA and FQGNSA. DNA of the CDR3: TGTGCCAGCAGCGAACAGGGGGAAAGCTCTGGAAACACCATATATTTT. Protein: CASSEQGESSGNTIYF.

The chain has TRBV10-1 and TRBJ2-5; 8 bases align to TRBD2. The CDR3 is 16 residues long. Germline V gene sequence: CDR1 WNHNN, CDR2 SYGVQD (reference sequence). V gave up 5 bases and J gave up 2 bases; unmatched junction bases: 10. CDR3 DNA sequence: TGCGCCAGCAGTCATCCCCCGGCGGGGGGACAAGAGACCCAGTACTTC. Its protein product is CASSHPPAGGQETQYF.

The gene calls are TRBV4-3 and TRBJ1-4, with D possibly TRBD1 on 6 matching bases. V gave up 1 base and J gave up 5 bases, with 11 bases separating them. From germline, CDR1 is LGHNA and CDR2 YSLEER. CDR3 size: 15 residues. The CDR3 here is CASSQVDRTNEKLFF. CDR3 coding DNA: TGCGCCAGCAGCCAAGTAGACAGGACGAATGAAAAACTGTTTTTT.

The chain joins TRBV7-9 to TRBJ2-5; 9 positions match TRBD1. With V trimmed by 4 bases and J by 6 bases, 9 bases remained unmatched. CDR1 and CDR2 (germline): SEHNR, FQNEAQ (reference sequence). The CDR3 has 15 amino acids. For the CDR3, the DNA is TGTGCCAGCAGCTCTACAGGGGGCGCTTCGAAGACCCAGTACTTC. Translation gives CASSSTGGASKTQYF.

The V call is TRBV6-1, the J call TRBJ1-1; TRBD1 matches 12 bases. The V and J ends lost 11 bases and 5 bases, in that order; junction bases with no gene match: 6. The CDR3 is made up of 13 amino acids. The germline CDR1 and CDR2 sequences are MNHNS and SASEGT. The CDR3 coding sequence is TGTGCCGGGGGACAGGGGGCTTTTACTGAAGCTTTCTTT. Its protein product is CAGGQGAFTEAFF.

This chain joins TRBV30 and TRBJ2-7; TRBD2 might be the D (5 bases). The CDR3 covers 14 residues. V was cut by 2 bases and J by 4 bases, with 15 bases left in between. The germline CDR1 and CDR2 sequences are GTSNPN and SVGIG (reference sequence). CDR3 protein: CAWSLVGGRYEQYF. The DNA of the CDR3 is TGTGCCTGGAGTCTTGTGGGCGGGCGTTACGAGCAGTACTTC.

Written as DNA, the CDR3 is TGTGCCAGCTCACCACGGGAAGATACTGAAGCTTTCTTT. This codes for CASSPREDTEAFF. The chain employs TRBV18 and TRBJ1-1, with D hard to call. V dropped 1 base and J dropped 5 bases, with 8 bases sitting between them. Germline CDR1 reads KGHSH; CDR2 reads LQKENI. This CDR3 contains 13 residues.

This clone has only a few counts. V usage is TRBV7-9 and J usage is TRBJ2-6, with a weak D call TRBD1 (6 bases). The V gene's germline CDR1 is SEHNR and CDR2 FQNEAQ (reference sequence). V shed 2 bases and J shed 0 bases, with 11 bases lying between them. This CDR3 comprises 17 residues. The CDR3 bases are TGTGCCAGCAGCTTAACCAGGGGACGCTCTGGGGCCAACGTCCTGACTTTC. Protein: CASSLTRGRSGANVLTF.

The chain employs TRBV18 and TRBJ2-2, with D possibly being TRBD1 (5 bases). The CDR3 has 16 amino acids. V gave up 0 bases and J gave up 5 bases, with 13 bases separating them. Germline-derived CDR1 and CDR2 are KGHSH and LQKENI. CDR3 residues: CASSPPNQGPTGELFF. The CDR3 DNA is TGTGCCAGCTCACCACCGAATCAGGGCCCTACCGGGGAGCTGTTTTTT.

The chain employs TRBV7-6 and TRBJ1-3, with D unresolved. V was shortened by 5 bases and J by 4 bases, with 9 bases between the two germline ends. The CDR3 totals 13 residues. The germline CDR1 and CDR2 sequences are SGHVS and FNYEAQ. The CDR3 loop is CASSDRRGNTIYF. The CDR3 nucleotides are TGTGCCAGCAGCGACCGGAGGGGAAACACCATATATTTT.

This sequence joins TRBV6-1 and TRBJ1-2; D is possibly TRBD1 (6 bases). The germline V and J ends were trimmed by 7 bases and 6 bases, with 21 bases remaining between them. The CDR3 contains 15 residues. In germline, CDR1 is MNHNS, CDR2 SASEGT. In DNA, the CDR3 is TGTGCCAGCATCATCATGGGGGGCGCGGGGGATGGCTACACCTTC. It translates to CASIIMGGAGDGYTF.

V usage is TRBV5-4 and J usage is TRBJ2-3; D is perhaps TRBD2 (5 bases). Looked up from germline, CDR1 is SGHNT and CDR2 is YYREEE (reference sequence). V was pared by 0 bases and J by 6 bases, with 11 bases between. The CDR3 is made up of 14 amino acids. For the CDR3, the DNA is TGTGCCAGCAGCTTGGCGGCAGCGGCGGATACGCAGTATTTT. This gives the protein CASSLAAAADTQYF.

The chain recombines TRBV18 with TRBJ1-3, with unresolved D. Germline V gene lookup returns CDR1 KGHSH and CDR2 LQKENI. Trimming cost V 5 bases and J 6 bases, with 14 bases left between them. The CDR3 totals 14 residues. This CDR3 is CASSAESGANTIYF. CDR3 coding DNA: TGTGCCAGCTCAGCTGAGAGTGGCGCAAACACCATATATTTT.

In nucleotides, the CDR3 is TGTGCCTGGAGTCCCGTCTCAAGGTCACCCCTCCACTTT. Translation gives CAWSPVSRSPLHF. This chain connects TRBV30 to TRBJ1-6; unclear D gene. Germline CDR1 and CDR2: GTSNPN and SVGIG (reference sequence). With 2 bases removed from V and 10 bases from J, the gap between germline ends came to 12 bases. The CDR3 covers 13 residues. Full variable domain (outside the CDR3, taken from reference TRBV30 and TRBJ1-6): SQTIHQWPATLVQPVGSPLSLECTVEGTSNPNLYWYRQAAGRGLQLLFYSVGIGQISSEVPQNLSASRPQDRQFILSSKKLLLSDSGFYLCAWSPVSRSPLHFGNGTRLTVT.

This clone was observed a single time. The chain has TRBV7-8 and TRBJ1-2, with 9 bases that match TRBD1. The CDR3 runs to 15 residues. V trimming: 5 bases; J trimming: 5 bases; junction bases outside the gene matches: 9. Per germline, CDR1 SGHVS and CDR2 FQNEAQ. The DNA for the CDR3 is TGTGCCAGCAGCCCCCAGGGGGACAGGGTTTATGGCTACACCTTC. This gives the protein CASSPQGDRVYGYTF.

The chain employs TRBV18 and TRBJ1-6, with unresolved D. Germline-derived CDR1 and CDR2 are KGHSH and LQKENI. The CDR3 has 18 amino acids. Trimming removed 3 bases at V and 0 bases at J, with 15 bases between. CDR3 amino acids: CASSPREGQSSYNSPLHF. CDR3 coding DNA: TGTGCCAGCTCACCTAGAGAGGGCCAAAGCTCCTATAATTCACCCCTCCACTTT.